This note documents a single TCR beta chain sequence. Its antigen remains unknown. With 60 Vbeta and 13 Jbeta primers, the PCR was carried out. Repertoires were generated with immunoSEQ multiplex PCR, while TCRdb's copy carries only in-frame clones and drops some. This repertoire shows about 130,000 clones, about four fifths found once; its top ten account for approximately 1%. When sampled, the donors appeared nominally healthy, though they likely had unrecorded immune exposures. CDR1 MNHEY and CDR2 SVGAGI come from the germline V gene. The CDR3 length is 14 residues. Trimming left V 5 bases short and J 5 bases short, with 13 bases between. The data are from a study of cytomegalovirus exposure and HLA in healthy donors. Study as a whole: When 398 donors were genotyped, roughly 80% of them were found to fall in the Caucasian-associated ancestry cluster.

Whole-study findings and limits: Some TCR beta chains (over 150 of them) were listed as cytomegalovirus-associated. High sensitivity and specificity were reportedly achieved when the classifier diagnosed cytomegalovirus status.

Sequencing was done on a sample of PBMCs. The V gene is TRBV6-5, the J gene TRBJ1-5; D might be TRBD1 (5 bases). The sequence was obtained from a human donor in good health. CDR3 DNA: TGTGCCAGCAGTACCCGACAGTCACATCAGCCCCAGCATTTT. It encodes CASSTRQSHQPQHF.